The clone carrying this T cell receptor (beta chain) was counted at least ten times. This entry comes from a study of shared clonotypes between healthy human individuals. CD45RA+ naive and CD45RA-negative memory subsets were separated from CD4+ cells. The CDR3 extends over 15 amino acids. The trim removed 6 bases at V and 6 bases at J, leaving 11 bases unmatched. The germline V gene has CDR1 SNHLY and CDR2 FYNNEI. Template for every sorted-subset replicate PCR totaled around 210 ng DNA, about 30,000 T cell genomes. Assay used: immunoSEQ multiplex PCR; TCRdb lists only in-frame clones, some missing. The sample gives under 1,100,000 clones, more than 60% of which show up once; nearly 1.5% is in the top ten.

Sequenced input: memory CD4+ T cells sorted from blood. As to subset: CD45RA-negative fraction. The TCR comes from a man aged 18 to 29 in good health. The V call is TRBV2, the J call TRBJ2-3; 8 nucleotides match TRBD1. In nucleotides, the CDR3 is TGTGCCAGCAGCGGACAGGGATTGCATTCCGATACGCAGTATTTT. Encoded protein: CASSGQGLHSDTQYF.